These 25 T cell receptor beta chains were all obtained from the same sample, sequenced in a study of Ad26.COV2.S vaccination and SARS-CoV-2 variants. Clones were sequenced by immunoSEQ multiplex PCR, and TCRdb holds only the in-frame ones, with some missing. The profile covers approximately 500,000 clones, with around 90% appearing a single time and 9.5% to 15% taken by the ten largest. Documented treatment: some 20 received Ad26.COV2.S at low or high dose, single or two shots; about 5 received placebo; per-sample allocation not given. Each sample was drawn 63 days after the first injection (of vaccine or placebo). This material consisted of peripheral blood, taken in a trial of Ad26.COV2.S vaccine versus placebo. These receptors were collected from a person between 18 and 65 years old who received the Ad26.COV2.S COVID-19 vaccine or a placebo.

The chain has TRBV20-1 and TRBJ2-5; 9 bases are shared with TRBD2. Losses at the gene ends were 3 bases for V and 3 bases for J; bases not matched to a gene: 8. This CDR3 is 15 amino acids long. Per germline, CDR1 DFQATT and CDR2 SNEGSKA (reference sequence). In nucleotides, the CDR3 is TGCAGTGCTAGTCCCACCCTAGCGGGAAAAGAGACCCAGTACTTC. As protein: CSASPTLAGKETQYF.

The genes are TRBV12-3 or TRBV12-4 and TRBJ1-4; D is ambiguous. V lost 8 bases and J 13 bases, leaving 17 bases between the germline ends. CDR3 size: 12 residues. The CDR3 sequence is CASLTLPSALFF. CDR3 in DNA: TGTGCCAGCTTGACCCTCCCTTCAGCACTGTTTTTT.

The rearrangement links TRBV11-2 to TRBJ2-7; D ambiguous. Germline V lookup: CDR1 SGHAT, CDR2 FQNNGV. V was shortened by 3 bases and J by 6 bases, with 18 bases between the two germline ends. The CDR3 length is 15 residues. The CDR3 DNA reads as TGTGCCAGCAGCTTTTTTGCCATAACCGACGCCGAGCAGTACTTC. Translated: CASSFFAITDAEQYF.

The CDR3, as DNA: TGTGCCAGCAGCCAGTCCGGGACAGGGGATGAAAAACTGTTTTTT. Translating it yields CASSQSGTGDEKLFF. The chain is built from TRBV4-2 and TRBJ1-4; 10 bases align to TRBD1. The trim removed 3 bases at V and 6 bases at J, leaving 4 bases unmatched. This CDR3 spans 15 amino acids. CDR1 and CDR2 from the germline V gene are LGHNA and YNFKEQ.

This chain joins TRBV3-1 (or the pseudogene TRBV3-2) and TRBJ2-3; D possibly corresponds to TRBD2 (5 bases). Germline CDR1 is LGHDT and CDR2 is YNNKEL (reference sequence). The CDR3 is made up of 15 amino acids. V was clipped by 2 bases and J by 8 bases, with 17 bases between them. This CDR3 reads CASSQRAPRAGTQYF. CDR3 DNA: TGTGCCAGCAGCCAACGCGCACCAAGGGCGGGTACGCAGTATTTT.

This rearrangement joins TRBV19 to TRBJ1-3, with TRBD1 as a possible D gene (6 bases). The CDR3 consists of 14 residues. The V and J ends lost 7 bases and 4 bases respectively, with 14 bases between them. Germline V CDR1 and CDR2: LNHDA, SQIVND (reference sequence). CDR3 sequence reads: CASTPTGRGNTIYF. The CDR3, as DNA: TGTGCCAGTACCCCGACAGGACGAGGAAACACCATATATTTT.

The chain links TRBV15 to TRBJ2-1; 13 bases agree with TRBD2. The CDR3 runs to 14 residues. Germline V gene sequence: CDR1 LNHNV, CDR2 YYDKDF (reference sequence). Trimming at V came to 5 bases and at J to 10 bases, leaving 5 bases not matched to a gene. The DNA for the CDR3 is TGTGCCACCAGCCCGGGACTAGCGGGGCGGGAGCAGTTCTTC. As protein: CATSPGLAGREQFF.

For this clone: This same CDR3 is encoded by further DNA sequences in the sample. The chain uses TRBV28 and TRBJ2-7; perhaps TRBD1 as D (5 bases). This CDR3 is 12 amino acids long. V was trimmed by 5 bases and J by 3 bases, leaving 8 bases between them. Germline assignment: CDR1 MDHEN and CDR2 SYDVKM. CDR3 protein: CASSPRGYEQYF. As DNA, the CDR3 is TGTGCCAGCAGTCCAAGGGGCTACGAGCAGTACTTC.

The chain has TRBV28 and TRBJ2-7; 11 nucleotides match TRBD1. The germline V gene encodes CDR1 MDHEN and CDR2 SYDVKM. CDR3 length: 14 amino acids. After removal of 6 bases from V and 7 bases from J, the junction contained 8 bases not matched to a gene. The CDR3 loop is CASRPGQGVGEQYF. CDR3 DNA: TGTGCCAGCAGACCGGGACAGGGGGTGGGGGAGCAGTACTTC.

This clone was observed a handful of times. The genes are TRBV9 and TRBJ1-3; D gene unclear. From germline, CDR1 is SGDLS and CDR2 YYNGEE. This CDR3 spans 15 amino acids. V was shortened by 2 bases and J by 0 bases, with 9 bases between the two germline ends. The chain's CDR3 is CASSVSQGSGNTIYF. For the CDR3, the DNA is TGTGCCAGCAGCGTCAGTCAAGGCTCTGGAAACACCATATATTTT.

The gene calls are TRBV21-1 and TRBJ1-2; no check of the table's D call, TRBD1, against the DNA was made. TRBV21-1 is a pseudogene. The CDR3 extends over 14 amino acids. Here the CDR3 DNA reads TGTGCCAGCAGCTGGAAACGCGACAGGTATGGCTACACCTTC. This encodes CASSWKRDRYGYTF.

As DNA, the CDR3 is TGTGCCAGCAGGTCAGGGGCAGGACTGAACACTGAAGCTTTCTTT. Protein: CASRSGAGLNTEAFF. V and J are TRBV9 and TRBJ1-1, with D possibly being TRBD1 (6 bases). The CDR3 has 15 amino acids. V lost 5 bases and J lost 0, with 14 bases in between. The V gene's germline CDR1 is SGDLS and CDR2 YYNGEE.

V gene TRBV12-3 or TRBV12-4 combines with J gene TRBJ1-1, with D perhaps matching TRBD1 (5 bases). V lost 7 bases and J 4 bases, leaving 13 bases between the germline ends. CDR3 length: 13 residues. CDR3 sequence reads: CASKGGGITEAFF. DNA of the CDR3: TGTGCCAGCAAGGGCGGGGGTATCACTGAAGCTTTCTTT.

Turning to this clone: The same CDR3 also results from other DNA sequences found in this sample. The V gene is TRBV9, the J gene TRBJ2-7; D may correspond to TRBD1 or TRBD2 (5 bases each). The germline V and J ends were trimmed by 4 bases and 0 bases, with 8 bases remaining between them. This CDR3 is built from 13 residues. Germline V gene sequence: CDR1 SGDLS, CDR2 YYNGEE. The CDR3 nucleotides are TGTGCCAGCAGCAGGGACCCCTCCTACGAGCAGTACTTC. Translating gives CASSRDPSYEQYF.

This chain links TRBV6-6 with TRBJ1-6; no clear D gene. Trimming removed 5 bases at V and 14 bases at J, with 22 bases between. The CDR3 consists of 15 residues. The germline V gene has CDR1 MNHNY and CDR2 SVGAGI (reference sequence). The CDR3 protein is CASSLGRAPGRSLHF. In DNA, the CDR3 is TGTGCCAGCAGTCTCGGACGTGCGCCCGGTAGGTCCCTCCACTTT.

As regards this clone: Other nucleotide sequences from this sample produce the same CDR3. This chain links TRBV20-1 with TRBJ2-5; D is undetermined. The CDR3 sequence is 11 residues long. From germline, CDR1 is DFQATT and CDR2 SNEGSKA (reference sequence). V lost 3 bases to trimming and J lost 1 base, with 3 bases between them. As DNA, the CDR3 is TGCAGTGCTAGCGGCCAAGAGACCCAGTACTTC. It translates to CSASGQETQYF.

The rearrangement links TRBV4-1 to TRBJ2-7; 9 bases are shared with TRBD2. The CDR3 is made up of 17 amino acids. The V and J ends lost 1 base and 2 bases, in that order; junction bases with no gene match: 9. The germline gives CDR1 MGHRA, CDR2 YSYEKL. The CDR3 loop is CASSQGGMAGGPYEQYF. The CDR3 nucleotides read TGCGCCAGCAGCCAAGGTGGGATGGCGGGAGGGCCCTACGAGCAGTACTTC.

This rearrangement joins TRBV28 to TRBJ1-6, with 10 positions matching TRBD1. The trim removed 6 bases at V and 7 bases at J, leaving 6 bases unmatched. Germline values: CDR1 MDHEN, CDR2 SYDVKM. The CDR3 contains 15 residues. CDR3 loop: CASREGQGWNSPLHF. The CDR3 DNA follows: TGTGCCAGCAGGGAGGGACAGGGGTGGAATTCACCCCTCCACTTT. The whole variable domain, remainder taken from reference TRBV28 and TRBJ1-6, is DVKVTQSSRYLVKRTGEKVFLECVQDMDHENMFWYRQDPGLGLRLIYFSYDVKMKEKGDIPEGYSVSREKKERFSLILESASTNQTSMYLCASREGQGWNSPLHFGNGTRLTVT.

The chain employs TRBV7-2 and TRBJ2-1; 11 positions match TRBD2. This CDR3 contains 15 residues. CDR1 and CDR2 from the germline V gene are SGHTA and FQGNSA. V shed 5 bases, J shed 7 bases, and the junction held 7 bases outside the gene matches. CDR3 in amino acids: CASSPLAGGSNEQFF. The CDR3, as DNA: TGTGCCAGCAGCCCCTTAGCGGGAGGGTCTAATGAGCAGTTCTTC.

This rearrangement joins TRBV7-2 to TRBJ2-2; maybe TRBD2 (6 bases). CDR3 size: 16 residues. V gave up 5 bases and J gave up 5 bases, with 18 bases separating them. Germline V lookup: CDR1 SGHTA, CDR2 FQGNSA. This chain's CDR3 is CASSPRGAGRTGELFF. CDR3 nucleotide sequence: TGTGCCAGCAGCCCCAGAGGGGCAGGGAGGACCGGGGAGCTGTTTTTT. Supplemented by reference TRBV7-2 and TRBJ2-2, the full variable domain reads GAGVSQSPSNKVTEKGKDVELRCDPISGHTALYWYRQSLGQGLEFLIYFQGNSAPDKSGLPSDRFSAERTGGSVSTLTIQRTQQEDSAVYLCASSPRGAGRTGELFFGEGSRLTVL.

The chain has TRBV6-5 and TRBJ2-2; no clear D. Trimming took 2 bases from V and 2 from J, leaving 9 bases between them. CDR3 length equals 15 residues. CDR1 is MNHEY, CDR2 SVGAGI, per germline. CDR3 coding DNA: TGTGCCAGCAGTTACGATGGGCGAAACACCGGGGAGCTGTTTTTT. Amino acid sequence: CASSYDGRNTGELFF.

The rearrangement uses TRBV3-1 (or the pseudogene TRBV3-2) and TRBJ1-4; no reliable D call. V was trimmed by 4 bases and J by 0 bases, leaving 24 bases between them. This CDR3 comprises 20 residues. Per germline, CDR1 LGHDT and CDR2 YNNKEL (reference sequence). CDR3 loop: CASSRWLEIGDPATNEKLFF. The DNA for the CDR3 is TGTGCCAGCAGCCGGTGGCTTGAGATAGGAGACCCCGCAACTAATGAAAAACTGTTTTTT.

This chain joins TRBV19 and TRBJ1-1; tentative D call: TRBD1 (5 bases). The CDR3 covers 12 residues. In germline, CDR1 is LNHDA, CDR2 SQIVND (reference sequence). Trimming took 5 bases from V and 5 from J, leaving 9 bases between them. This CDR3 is CASSVWGTEAFF. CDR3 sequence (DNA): TGTGCCAGTAGTGTTTGGGGGACTGAAGCTTTCTTT.

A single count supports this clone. In DNA form, the CDR3 reads TGTGCCTGGAGTAGGAACAGCGCCTATGAAAAACTGTTTTTT. This sequence encodes CAWSRNSAYEKLFF. The chain couples TRBV30 to TRBJ1-4; D gene uncertain. CDR3 size: 14 residues. V gave up 2 bases and J gave up 6 bases, with 13 bases separating them. The germline CDR1 and CDR2 sequences are GTSNPN and SVGIG (reference sequence). The full variable domain, completed using reference TRBV30 and TRBJ1-4, is SQTIHQWPATLVQPVGSPLSLECTVEGTSNPNLYWYRQAAGRGLQLLFYSVGIGQISSEVPQNLSASRPQDRQFILSSKKLLLSDSGFYLCAWSRNSAYEKLFFGSGTQLSVL.

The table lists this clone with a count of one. Here the CDR3 reads CASSEGRGSHQPQHF. CDR3 DNA sequence: TGTGCCAGCAGTGAGGGACGGGGAAGTCATCAGCCCCAGCATTTT. The chain employs TRBV2 and TRBJ1-5; D is perhaps TRBD1 (5 bases). V was pared by 3 bases and J by 5 bases, with 14 bases between. This CDR3 has 15 residues. Germline CDR1 SNHLY, CDR2 FYNNEI.